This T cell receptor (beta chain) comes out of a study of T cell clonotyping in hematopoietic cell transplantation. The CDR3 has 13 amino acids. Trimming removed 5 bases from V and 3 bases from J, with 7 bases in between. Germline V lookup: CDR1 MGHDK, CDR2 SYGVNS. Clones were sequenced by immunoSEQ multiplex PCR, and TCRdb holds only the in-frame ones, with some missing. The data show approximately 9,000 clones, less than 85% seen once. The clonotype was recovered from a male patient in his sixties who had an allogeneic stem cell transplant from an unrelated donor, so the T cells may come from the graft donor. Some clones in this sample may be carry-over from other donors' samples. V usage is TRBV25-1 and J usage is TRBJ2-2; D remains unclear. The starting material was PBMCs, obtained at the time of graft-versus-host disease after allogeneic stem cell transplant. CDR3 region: CASSWSDTGELFF. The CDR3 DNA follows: TGTGCCAGCAGTTGGTCAGACACCGGGGAGCTGTTTTTT.